This TCR beta chain emerged from a study of blood T cells in healthy people across ages. This clonotype was seen a handful of times. Primed by a sample-barcoded 5' primer and a J-beta primer mix, a second PCR proceeded for roughly 6 to 12 cycles. TCRdb recomputed calls from the 5' RACE reads with MiXCR, one row per CDR3 protein. There are about 500,000 distinct CDR3 sequences in the sample; nearly 25% occur only once, and 8.7% lies in the top ten. The same data also contributed to another study, on T cells of mothers and their children. From that study: Over five children, together with their three healthy Caucasian mothers, made up the donors.

What was sequenced was blood. The sequence came from a boy younger than 18 in good health.

CDR3 loop: CASSPRQGEQFF. The DNA for the CDR3 is TGTGCCAGCAGCCCACGTCAAGGTGAGCAGTTCTTC. This rearrangement joins TRBV7-2 to TRBJ2-1, with D unresolved. CDR3 length: 12 residues. Trimming removed 5 bases from V and 9 bases from J, with 11 bases in between. The germline gives CDR1 SGHTA, CDR2 FQGNSA.